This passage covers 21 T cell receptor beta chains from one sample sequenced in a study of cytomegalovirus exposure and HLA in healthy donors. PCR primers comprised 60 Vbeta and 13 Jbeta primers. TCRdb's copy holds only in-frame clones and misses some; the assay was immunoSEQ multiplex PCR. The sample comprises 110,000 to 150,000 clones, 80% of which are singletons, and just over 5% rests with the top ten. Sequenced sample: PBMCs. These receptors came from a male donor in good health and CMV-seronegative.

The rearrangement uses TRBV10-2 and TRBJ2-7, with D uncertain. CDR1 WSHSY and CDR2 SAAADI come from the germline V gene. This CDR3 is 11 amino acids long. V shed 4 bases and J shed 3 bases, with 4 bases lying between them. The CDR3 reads CASSAGYEQYF. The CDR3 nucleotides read TGCGCCAGCAGTGCAGGCTACGAGCAGTACTTC.

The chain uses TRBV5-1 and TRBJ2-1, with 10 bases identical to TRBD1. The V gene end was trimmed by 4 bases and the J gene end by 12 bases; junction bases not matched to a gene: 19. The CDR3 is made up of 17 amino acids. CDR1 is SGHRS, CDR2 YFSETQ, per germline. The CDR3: CASSPGISGQGFRGQFF. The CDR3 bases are TGCGCCAGCAGCCCAGGGATTTCGGGACAGGGGTTTCGTGGGCAGTTCTTC.

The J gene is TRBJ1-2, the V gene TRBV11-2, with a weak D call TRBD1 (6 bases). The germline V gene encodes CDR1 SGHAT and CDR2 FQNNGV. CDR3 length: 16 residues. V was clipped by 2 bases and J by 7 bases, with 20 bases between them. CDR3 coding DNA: TGTGCCAGCAGCTTATCCCGGGACATCTTTCGGACTGGCTACACCTTC. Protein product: CASSLSRDIFRTGYTF.

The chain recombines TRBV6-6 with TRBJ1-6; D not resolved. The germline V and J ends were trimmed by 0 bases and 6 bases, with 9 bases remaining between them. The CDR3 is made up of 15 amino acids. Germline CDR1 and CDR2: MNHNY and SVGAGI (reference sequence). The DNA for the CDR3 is TGTGCCAGCAGTTACTCTACACAGACTAATTCACCCCTCCACTTT. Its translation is CASSYSTQTNSPLHF.

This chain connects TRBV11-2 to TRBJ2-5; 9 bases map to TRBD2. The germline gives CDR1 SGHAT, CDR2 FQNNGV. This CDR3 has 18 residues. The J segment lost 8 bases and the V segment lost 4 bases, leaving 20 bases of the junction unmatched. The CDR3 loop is CASSSKPSGAEGEVTQYF. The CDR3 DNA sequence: TGTGCCAGCAGCTCAAAGCCTAGCGGGGCCGAAGGGGAGGTTACCCAGTACTTC.

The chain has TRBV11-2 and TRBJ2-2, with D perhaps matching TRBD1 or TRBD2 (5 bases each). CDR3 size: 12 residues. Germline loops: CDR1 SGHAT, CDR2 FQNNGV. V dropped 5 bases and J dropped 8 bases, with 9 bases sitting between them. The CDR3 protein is CASSLAGGELFF. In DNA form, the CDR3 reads TGTGCCAGCAGCCTAGCAGGGGGGGAGCTGTTTTTT. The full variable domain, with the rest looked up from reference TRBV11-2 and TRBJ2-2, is EAGVAQSPRYKIIEKRQSVAFWCNPISGHATLYWYQQILGQGPKLLIQFQNNGVVDDSQLPKDRFSAERLKGVDSTLKIQPAKLEDSAVYLCASSLAGGELFFGEGSRLTVL.

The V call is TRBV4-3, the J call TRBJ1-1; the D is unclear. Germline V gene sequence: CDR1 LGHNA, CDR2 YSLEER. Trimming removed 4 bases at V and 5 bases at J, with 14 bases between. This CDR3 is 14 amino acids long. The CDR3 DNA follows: TGCGCCAGCAGCCCCCGGGGAGGGATGACTGAAGCTTTCTTT. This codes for CASSPRGGMTEAFF.

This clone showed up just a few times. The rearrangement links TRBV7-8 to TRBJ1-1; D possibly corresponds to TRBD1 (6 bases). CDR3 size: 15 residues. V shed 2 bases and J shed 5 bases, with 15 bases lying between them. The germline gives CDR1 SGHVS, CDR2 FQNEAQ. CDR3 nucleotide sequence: TGTGCCAGCAGCTTATCCGGGACACAAGGAACTGAAGCTTTCTTT. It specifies CASSLSGTQGTEAFF.

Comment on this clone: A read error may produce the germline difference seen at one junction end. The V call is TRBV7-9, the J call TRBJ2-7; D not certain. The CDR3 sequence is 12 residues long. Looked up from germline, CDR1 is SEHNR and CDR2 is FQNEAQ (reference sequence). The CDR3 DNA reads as TGTTCCAGCAGCTTAGCCGGCGGCGAGCAGTACTTC. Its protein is CSSSLAGGEQYF.

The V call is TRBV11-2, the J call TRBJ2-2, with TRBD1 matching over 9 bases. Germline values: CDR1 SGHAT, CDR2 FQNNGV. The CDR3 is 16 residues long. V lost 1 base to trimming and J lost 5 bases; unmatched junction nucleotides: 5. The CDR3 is CASSLVQGARTGELFF. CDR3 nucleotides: TGTGCCAGCAGCTTAGTACAGGGGGCGCGTACCGGGGAGCTGTTTTTT.

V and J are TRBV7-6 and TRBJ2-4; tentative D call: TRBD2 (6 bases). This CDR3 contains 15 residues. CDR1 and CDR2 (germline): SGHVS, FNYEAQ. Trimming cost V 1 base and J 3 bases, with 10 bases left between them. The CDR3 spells CASSLEAGNKNIQYF. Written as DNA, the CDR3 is TGTGCCAGCAGCTTAGAGGCGGGGAACAAAAACATTCAGTACTTC. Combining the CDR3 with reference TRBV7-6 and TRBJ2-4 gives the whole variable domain GAGVSQSPRYKVTKRGQDVALRCDPISGHVSLYWYRQALGQGPEFLTYFNYEAQQDKSGLPNDRFSAERPEGSISTLTIQRTEQRDSAMYRCASSLEAGNKNIQYFGAGTRLSVL.

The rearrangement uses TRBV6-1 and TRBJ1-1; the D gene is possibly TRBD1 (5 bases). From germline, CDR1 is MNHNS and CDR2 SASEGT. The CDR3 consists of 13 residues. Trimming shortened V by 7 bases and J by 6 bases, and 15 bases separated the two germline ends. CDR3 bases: TGTGCCAGCACCATCAGGGAGGAGGCTGAAGCTTTCTTT. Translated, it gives CASTIREEAEAFF.

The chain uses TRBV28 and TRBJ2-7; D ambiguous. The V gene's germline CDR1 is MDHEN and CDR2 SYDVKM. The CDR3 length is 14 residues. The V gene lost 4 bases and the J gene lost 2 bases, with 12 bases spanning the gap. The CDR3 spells CASSSPSVAYEQYF. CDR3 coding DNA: TGTGCCAGCAGTTCTCCCTCGGTAGCCTACGAGCAGTACTTC.

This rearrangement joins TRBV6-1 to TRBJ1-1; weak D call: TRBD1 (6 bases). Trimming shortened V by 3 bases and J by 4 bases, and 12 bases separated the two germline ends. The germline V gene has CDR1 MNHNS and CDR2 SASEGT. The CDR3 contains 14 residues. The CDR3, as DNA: TGTGCCAGCAGTGAGGGGGCCAGGGTCACTGAAGCTTTCTTT. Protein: CASSEGARVTEAFF.

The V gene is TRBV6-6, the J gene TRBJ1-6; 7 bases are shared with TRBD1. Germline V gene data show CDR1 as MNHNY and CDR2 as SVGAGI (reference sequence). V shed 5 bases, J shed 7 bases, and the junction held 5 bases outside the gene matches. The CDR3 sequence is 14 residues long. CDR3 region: CASSPGTANSPLHF. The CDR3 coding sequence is TGTGCCAGCAGTCCCGGGACAGCAAATTCACCCCTCCACTTT.

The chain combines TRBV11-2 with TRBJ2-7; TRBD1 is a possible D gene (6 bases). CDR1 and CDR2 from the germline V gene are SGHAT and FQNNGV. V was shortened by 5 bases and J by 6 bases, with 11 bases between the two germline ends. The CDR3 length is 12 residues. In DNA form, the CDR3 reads TGTGCCAGCAGCGCTGACAGGAGCGAGCAGTACTTC. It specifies CASSADRSEQYF.

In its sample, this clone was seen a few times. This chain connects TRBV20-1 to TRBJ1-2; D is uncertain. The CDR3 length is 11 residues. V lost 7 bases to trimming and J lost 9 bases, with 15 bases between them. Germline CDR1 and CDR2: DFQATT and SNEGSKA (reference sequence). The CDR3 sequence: CSEKRASSYTF. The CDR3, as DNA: TGCAGTGAGAAGCGCGCCTCGAGCTACACCTTC.

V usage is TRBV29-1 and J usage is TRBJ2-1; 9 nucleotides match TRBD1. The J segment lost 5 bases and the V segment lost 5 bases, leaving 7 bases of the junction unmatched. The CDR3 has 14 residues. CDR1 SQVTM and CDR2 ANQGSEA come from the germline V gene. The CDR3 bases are TGCAGCGTTCTGGGACAGGGTATTCACAATGAGCAGTTCTTC. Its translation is CSVLGQGIHNEQFF.

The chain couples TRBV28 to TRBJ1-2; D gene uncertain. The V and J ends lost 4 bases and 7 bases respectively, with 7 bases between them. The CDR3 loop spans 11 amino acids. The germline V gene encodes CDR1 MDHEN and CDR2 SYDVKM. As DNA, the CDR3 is TGTGCCAGCAGTTCTACTGTTGGCTACACCTTC. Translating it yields CASSSTVGYTF.

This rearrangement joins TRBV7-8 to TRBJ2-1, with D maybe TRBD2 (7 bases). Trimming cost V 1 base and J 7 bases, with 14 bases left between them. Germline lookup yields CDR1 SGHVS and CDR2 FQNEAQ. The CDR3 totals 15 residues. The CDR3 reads CASSLGGGANNEQFF. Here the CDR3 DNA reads TGTGCCAGCAGCTTAGGAGGGGGGGCCAATAATGAGCAGTTCTTC.

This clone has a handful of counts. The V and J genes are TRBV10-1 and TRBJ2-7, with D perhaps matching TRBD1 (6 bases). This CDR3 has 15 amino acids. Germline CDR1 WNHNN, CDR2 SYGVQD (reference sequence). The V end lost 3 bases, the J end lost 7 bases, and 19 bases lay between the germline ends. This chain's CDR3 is CASSEGVRGIGEQYF. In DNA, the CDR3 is TGCGCCAGCAGTGAAGGGGTCAGGGGAATAGGTGAGCAGTACTTC.